The T cell receptor beta chain under discussion was sequenced for a study of shared clonotypes between healthy human individuals. Data came from immunoSEQ multiplex PCR; TCRdb stores just in-frame clones and leaves some out. The sample lists about 2.1 million clones, just over 90% seen once, with around 1.8% in the top ten. Selected positively for CCR7 and CD45RO-negative, naive CD8 cells excluded terminally differentiated effector memory CD45RA+ cells. The CDR3 length is 16 residues. With 3 bases clipped from V and 4 bases from J, the junction kept 7 bases outside the gene matches. Study findings and constraints: A generally larger estimated richness was seen in naive subsets than in memory subsets. Around 5% of naive CD4 clonotypes were common to a handful of donors.

Regarding this clone: Its antigen is currently unknown.

The TCR was taken from a man younger than 35 in good health. Some clones in this sample may be carry-over from other donors' samples. The J gene is TRBJ2-2, the V gene TRBV23-1; 8 bases fit TRBD1. TRBV23-1 is noted as an ORF with a role that remains uncertain. Sequenced input: naive CD8+ T cells from PBMCs. The CDR3 here is CASSQRGTGPTGELFF. As DNA, the CDR3 is TGCGCCAGCAGTCAGCGAGGGACAGGTCCCACCGGGGAGCTGTTTTTT.